This T cell receptor beta chain came from a study of Tregs in tolerant kidney transplant recipients. Overall study context: The nonmyeloablative bone marrow transplants came from related graft donors, with transient mixed chimerism. Study results and caveats: Biological reproducibility was not directly addressed, but technical replication error appeared minimal. The most relevant donor-specific Treg TCRbeta repertoire apparently came from expansion with activated donor B cells.

A remark on this clone: Its antigen is currently unknown.

With 10 bases clipped from V and 8 bases from J, the junction kept 8 bases outside the gene matches. The germline CDR1 and CDR2 sequences are SNHLY and FYNNEI. The CDR3 spans 12 residues. The table came from immunoSEQ multiplex PCR; TCRdb's copy has only in-frame clones and leaves some out. The sample shows some 80,000 clones, about 98% of them seen only once. Unstimulated Tregs (CD4+CD25+CD127-) and CD4+CD25- non-Tregs were sorted from PBMCs. Here the sequenced sample was CD4+ T cells from blood, taken before the transplant. The rearrangement uses TRBV2 and TRBJ2-3, with 8 bases that match TRBD2. The source of this sequence is a human donor who received a combined kidney and bone marrow transplant. CDR3 in DNA: TGTGCCACCTCAGCGGGAGATTTTACGCAGTATTTT. Encoded protein: CATSAGDFTQYF.